Each of the 5 T cell receptor beta chains below was sequenced from the same sample in a study of cytomegalovirus exposure and HLA in healthy donors. PCR was performed using 60 Vbeta and 13 Jbeta primers. TCRdb keeps only in-frame clones here, not all; method: immunoSEQ multiplex PCR. The sample carries approximately 150,000 clones, about 75% recorded once. The source material was PBMCs. Receptor source: a man aged 55 to 70 in good health and CMV-seronegative.

V and J are TRBV11-1 and TRBJ2-1; 13 nucleotides align to TRBD2. Trimming cost V 3 bases and J 6 bases; bases outside gene matches: 2. This CDR3 has 15 residues. Germline assignment: CDR1 SGHAT and CDR2 FQDESV (reference sequence). The CDR3 region has the DNA TGTGCCAGCAGCTTGGGACTAGCGGGATCCAATGAGCAGTTCTTC. It yields the protein CASSLGLAGSNEQFF.

This clone showed up just a few times. The chain carries TRBV29-1 and TRBJ2-7; tentatively, D is TRBD1 (6 bases). The V end was cut by 4 bases, the J end by 6 bases, with 16 bases between. CDR3 size: 13 residues. CDR1 and CDR2 (germline): SQVTM, ANQGSEA. CDR3 in amino acids: CSVVMSGEGEQYF. Written as DNA, the CDR3 is TGCAGCGTTGTAATGTCAGGGGAAGGCGAGCAGTACTTC.

The chain employs TRBV29-1 and TRBJ2-7, with D perhaps matching TRBD1 (5 bases). The ends were cut back, 5 bases at V and 0 bases at J, with 17 bases in the middle. There are 15 residues in the CDR3. Germline-derived CDR1 and CDR2 are SQVTM and ANQGSEA. Written as DNA, the CDR3 is TGCAGCGTTCTGTTGGGCCAGGGAAGCTCCTACGAGCAGTACTTC. It specifies CSVLLGQGSSYEQYF.

The sample holds a few counts of this clone. This chain links TRBV6-1 with TRBJ2-3; tentative D call: TRBD1 (8 bases). Germline loops: CDR1 MNHNS, CDR2 SASEGT. Trimming shortened V by 10 bases and J by 4 bases, and 21 bases separated the two germline ends. The CDR3 has 15 amino acids. The CDR3 here is CAIRIDRGGADTQYF. In DNA form, the CDR3 reads TGTGCCATACGGATCGACAGGGGAGGGGCAGATACGCAGTATTTT.

This clone turned up a few times. The rearrangement joins TRBV27 to TRBJ2-7; 9 bases match TRBD1. Trimming took 4 bases from V and 4 from J; bases not matched to a gene: 11. This CDR3 has 16 residues. Germline V gene sequence: CDR1 MNHEY, CDR2 SMNVEV (reference sequence). CDR3 coding DNA: TGTGCCAGCAGTTCCCGAGGGACAGGGATACTTTACGAGCAGTACTTC. Translation: CASSSRGTGILYEQYF.